A single sample gave rise to the 5 T cell receptor beta chains below, sequenced in a study of T cells after yellow fever vaccination (dated by TCRdb to the late 2010s). Libraries were built with 5' RACE. The sequencer listed for this sample is Illumina HiSeq 2500. The public reads were reanalyzed by TCRdb: fastp trimming at Q25, MiXCR alignment, in-frame beta chains only. Merged by CDR3 protein, the rows form single entries marked with the most common genes and DNA. The sample table shows some 560,000 distinct CDR3 sequences, and less than 20% are seen once. The ten largest clones capture roughly 17% of the sample. In the paper's terms, the treatment or condition label means: live attenuated yellow fever vaccine strain. Sample: PBMCs, taken less than 6 days after the first yellow fever vaccination. All receptors come from a man between 18 and 35 years old who received the YFV17D yellow fever vaccine.

The chain employs TRBV6-1 and TRBJ2-1; a weak D match, TRBD2 (6 bases). Trimming removed 4 bases at V and 2 bases at J, with 9 bases between. CDR1 and CDR2 (germline): MNHNS, SASEGT. CDR3 length: 14 residues. The CDR3 here is CASSGAGAYNEQFF. The DNA for the CDR3 is TGTGCCAGCAGTGGAGCGGGCGCCTACAATGAGCAGTTCTTC.

V is TRBV28 and J is TRBJ2-5, with 9 bases lining up with TRBD1. V was clipped by 5 bases and J by 7 bases; unmatched bases: 11. The CDR3 covers 15 residues. The germline V gene encodes CDR1 MDHEN and CDR2 SYDVKM. CDR3 sequence reads: CASSVAGTGSGTQYF. In DNA, the CDR3 is TGTGCCAGCAGTGTAGCCGGGACAGGGTCTGGGACCCAGTACTTC.

This clonotype came up a few times. V and J are TRBV28 and TRBJ2-3; 9 bases map to TRBD1. This CDR3 contains 15 residues. Germline V gene lookup returns CDR1 MDHEN and CDR2 SYDVKM. With V trimmed by 6 bases and J by 10 bases, 14 bases remained unmatched. The CDR3 loop reads CASRTGQGHRGAQYF. For the CDR3, the DNA is TGTGCCAGCAGGACCGGACAGGGGCATCGTGGGGCGCAGTATTTT.

This chain links TRBV30 with TRBJ2-2; 8 bases fit TRBD2. Germline V lookup: CDR1 GTSNPN, CDR2 SVGIG (reference sequence). Trimming cost V 5 bases and J 7 bases; bases outside gene matches: 15. This CDR3 has 16 residues. Written as DNA, the CDR3 is TGTGCCTGGGCGTCTGGCGGGGGGCATAGGTTCGGGGAGCTGTTTTTT. Its protein is CAWASGGGHRFGELFF.

The V call is TRBV12-3 or TRBV12-4, the J call TRBJ2-6; D call uncertain. The length of the CDR3 is 15 residues. Between the trimmed V and J ends, which lost 6 bases and 2 bases, there was a span of 11 bases. CDR3 sequence reads: CASSLRSTGANVLTF. The CDR3 region has the DNA TGTGCCAGCAGCTTACGCTCCACTGGGGCCAACGTCCTGACTTTC.